Shown below are 21 T cell receptor beta chains from a single sample sequenced in a study of T cells after yellow fever vaccination. TCRdb recomputed calls from the 5' RACE reads with MiXCR, one row per CDR3 protein. The sample lists some 390,000 distinct CDR3 sequences; more than 5.5% were seen once. Sequences were derived from PBMCs, sampled 5 days after the yellow fever booster vaccination. The receptors originated from a young man who received the YFV17D yellow fever vaccine.

In this sample, this clonotype turned up a few times. This sequence joins TRBV6-2 or TRBV6-3 and TRBJ2-3, with 7 bases identical to TRBD2. Germline CDR1 reads MNHEY; CDR2 reads SVGEGT. Trimming at V came to 6 bases and at J to 1 base, leaving 13 bases not matched to a gene. The CDR3 runs to 17 residues. CDR3 sequence: CASSSTSRRLGTDTQYF. The DNA for the CDR3 is TGTGCCAGCAGCTCGACTAGCAGACGACTAGGCACAGATACGCAGTATTTT.

This clonotype was recorded many times. The chain links TRBV5-1 to TRBJ2-1, with TRBD2 matching 11 bases. The CDR3 consists of 15 residues. J gave up 4 bases and V 4 bases, and 4 bases lay outside the gene matches. Germline loops: CDR1 SGHRS, CDR2 YFSETQ. This CDR3 reads CASSDSGRGYNEQFF. As DNA, the CDR3 is TGCGCCAGCAGCGATAGCGGGAGGGGTTACAATGAGCAGTTCTTC.

V and J are TRBV5-1 and TRBJ2-3; 12 bases are a match to TRBD2. From germline, CDR1 is SGHRS and CDR2 YFSETQ. J was trimmed by 0 bases and V by 8 bases; bases with no gene match: 1. The CDR3 length is 14 residues. The CDR3 protein is CARGTSGSTDTQYF. The CDR3 nucleotides are TGCGCCAGAGGGACTAGCGGGAGCACAGATACGCAGTATTTT.

The chain combines TRBV20-1 with TRBJ1-2, with D perhaps matching TRBD1 (5 bases). Trimming stripped 3 bases from V and 4 bases from J, with 9 bases between. Germline loops: CDR1 DFQATT, CDR2 SNEGSKA (reference sequence). The CDR3 contains 12 residues. The DNA for the CDR3 is TGCAGTGCTAGGGAGGGGTCCTATGGCTACACCTTC. It yields the protein CSAREGSYGYTF.

This clonotype showed up many times. The chain combines TRBV18 with TRBJ2-3; 7 bases map to TRBD2. Losses at the gene ends were 3 bases for V and 0 bases for J; bases not matched to a gene: 6. CDR1 KGHSH and CDR2 LQKENI come from the germline V gene. The CDR3 extends over 16 amino acids. CDR3 nucleotides: TGTGCCAGCTCACCTCCTGGGCGGGAGAGCACAGATACGCAGTATTTT. As protein: CASSPPGRESTDTQYF. The whole variable domain, remainder taken from reference TRBV18 and TRBJ2-3, is NAGVMQNPRHLVRRRGQEARLRCSPMKGHSHVYWYRQLPEEGLKFMVYLQKENIIDESGMPKERFSAEFPKEGPSILRIQQVVRGDSAAYFCASSPPGRESTDTQYFGPGTRLTVL.

This clonotype was picked up many times. This rearrangement joins TRBV5-1 to TRBJ2-2; D possibly corresponds to TRBD2 (5 bases). V gave up 3 bases and J gave up 7 bases, with 13 bases separating them. The germline V gene encodes CDR1 SGHRS and CDR2 YFSETQ. The CDR3 is 14 residues long. The DNA of the CDR3 is TGCGCCAGCAGCTCGGACCCGGGAATCGGGGAGCTGTTTTTT. It yields the protein CASSSDPGIGELFF.

This clonotype has only a few counts. V gene TRBV18 combines with J gene TRBJ2-2; D unclear. There are 13 residues in the CDR3. Germline CDR1 reads KGHSH; CDR2 reads LQKENI. Trimming took off 3 bases at V and 7 bases at J, with 9 bases between the two ends. This CDR3 is CASSPRTVGELFF. The CDR3 DNA reads TGTGCCAGCTCACCGCGGACGGTCGGGGAGCTGTTTTTT.

This CDR3 reads CSSPGGHSTDTQYF. The CDR3 DNA sequence: TGCAGTTCCCCAGGGGGACATAGCACAGATACGCAGTATTTT. The rearrangement joins TRBV29-1 to TRBJ2-3; TRBD1 matches 7 bases. CDR3 length: 14 amino acids. In germline, CDR1 is SQVTM, CDR2 ANQGSEA.

This clonotype occurred many times. CDR3 region: CASSYPAPGQGYEQYF. CDR3 sequence (DNA): TGTGCCAGCAGTTACCCCGCCCCGGGACAGGGTTACGAGCAGTACTTC. This chain connects TRBV6-5 to TRBJ2-7; 9 bases fit TRBD1. This CDR3 is built from 16 residues. Trimming took 2 bases from V and 4 from J; bases not matched to a gene: 9. The germline V gene encodes CDR1 MNHEY and CDR2 SVGAGI.

This clonotype has only a few counts. This chain connects TRBV20-1 to TRBJ1-5; possibly TRBD1 for D (5 bases). In germline, CDR1 is DFQATT, CDR2 SNEGSKA (reference sequence). Trimming left V 2 bases short and J 0 bases short, with 11 bases between. The CDR3 covers 15 residues. The chain's CDR3 is CSARSGTHSNQPQHF. The DNA of the CDR3 is TGCAGTGCTAGATCTGGGACGCATAGCAATCAGCCCCAGCATTTT.

The chain uses TRBV27 and TRBJ1-5; D unclear. Germline loops: CDR1 MNHEY, CDR2 SMNVEV (reference sequence). Trimming left V 5 bases short and J 6 bases short, with 11 bases between. CDR3 length: 13 amino acids. Here the CDR3 reads CASSPSTGQPQHF. As DNA, the CDR3 is TGTGCCAGCAGTCCCTCGACCGGTCAGCCCCAGCATTTT.

The table lists this clonotype with a few counts. The genes are TRBV20-1 and TRBJ2-7; 10 nucleotides line up with TRBD1. Germline-derived CDR1 and CDR2 are DFQATT and SNEGSKA (reference sequence). This CDR3 is built from 14 residues. V shed 6 bases, J shed 0 bases, and the junction held 5 bases outside the gene matches. The CDR3 sequence is CSATTGGRSYEQYF. The CDR3, as DNA: TGCAGTGCGACGACAGGGGGCCGCTCCTACGAGCAGTACTTC.

This clonotype was observed many times. The CDR3 loop reads CASSLGPSGAYEQYF. In DNA, the CDR3 is TGTGCCAGCAGCTTAGGTCCTAGCGGGGCCTACGAGCAGTACTTC. The rearrangement links TRBV11-2 to TRBJ2-7; 9 nucleotides align to TRBD2. This CDR3 spans 15 amino acids. The J segment lost 2 bases and the V segment lost 1 base, leaving 3 bases of the junction unmatched. Per the germline V gene, CDR1 is SGHAT and CDR2 is FQNNGV.

The gene calls are TRBV28 and TRBJ2-2; D unresolved. The CDR3 is 16 amino acids. Trimming removed 2 bases from V and 5 bases from J, with 15 bases in between. Germline V gene sequence: CDR1 MDHEN, CDR2 SYDVKM. The DNA for the CDR3 is TGTGCCAGCAGTTTAGGCAGGAGTTTGAGTACCGGGGAGCTGTTTTTT. The encoded protein is CASSLGRSLSTGELFF.

A few counts support this clonotype. The chain joins TRBV18 to TRBJ2-5; maybe TRBD1 (6 bases). Trimming stripped 1 base from V and 4 bases from J, with 10 bases between. This CDR3 spans 14 amino acids. Germline-derived CDR1 and CDR2 are KGHSH and LQKENI. This CDR3 reads CASSPQLDRETQYF. The CDR3 nucleotides read TGTGCCAGCTCACCACAACTGGACAGAGAGACCCAGTACTTC.

This clonotype was picked up a small number of times. This rearrangement joins TRBV5-1 to TRBJ2-3; 7 positions agree with TRBD2. The CDR3 has 17 amino acids. Trimming at V came to 0 bases and at J to 5 bases, leaving 12 bases not matched to a gene. Germline lookup yields CDR1 SGHRS and CDR2 YFSETQ. CDR3 amino acids: CASSLAVLSGKGDTQYF. The CDR3 nucleotides read TGCGCCAGCAGCTTGGCGGTCCTCAGCGGGAAAGGAGATACGCAGTATTTT.

This chain joins TRBV12-3 or TRBV12-4 and TRBJ2-7; D tentatively reads TRBD1 or TRBD2 (5 bases each). The CDR3 totals 16 residues. V was clipped by 3 bases and J by 3 bases, with 18 bases between them. The CDR3 coding sequence is TGTGCCAGCAGTTTTTTTCGGGGCCCCGTTGGCTACGAGCAGTACTTC. Residues: CASSFFRGPVGYEQYF.

The chain links TRBV12-3 or TRBV12-4 to TRBJ2-2; 9 nucleotides line up with TRBD1. This CDR3 spans 16 amino acids. Trimming took 6 bases from V and 7 from J; bases not matched to a gene: 12. CDR3 in amino acids: CASSTRDRAHLGELFF. CDR3 bases: TGTGCCAGCAGCACACGGGACAGGGCTCACCTCGGGGAGCTGTTTTTT.

This clonotype was recorded many times. V gene TRBV7-7 combines with J gene TRBJ2-1; 10 bases are shared with TRBD1. Germline loops: CDR1 SSHAT, CDR2 FNYEAQ (reference sequence). CDR3 length equals 15 residues. With 4 bases clipped from V and 6 bases from J, the junction kept 6 bases outside the gene matches. CDR3 loop: CASSSGTGAINEQFF. CDR3 in DNA: TGTGCCAGCAGCTCCGGGACAGGGGCCATCAATGAGCAGTTCTTC.

Details on this clonotype: The junction differs from germline at one of its ends, possibly a read error. The rearrangement links TRBV12-3 or TRBV12-4 to TRBJ2-3, with D uncertain. The CDR3 contains 10 residues. For the CDR3, the DNA is TGTGCCAGCAGTTTATATGCACTCGTCTTT. Translated: CASSLYALVF.

The CDR3 DNA is TGTGCCAGCAGCGGTGAGCGGGAGACCTCCTACAATGAGCAGTTCTTC. Translated: CASSGERETSYNEQFF. The gene calls are TRBV7-9 and TRBJ2-1; TRBD2 matches at 8 bases. The J segment lost 0 bases and the V segment lost 5 bases, leaving 6 bases of the junction unmatched. Germline V gene lookup returns CDR1 SEHNR and CDR2 FQNEAQ (reference sequence). This CDR3 is 16 amino acids long.